The next 18 T cell receptor beta chains were all read from a single sample in a study of beta chain features in type 1 diabetes. Every isolated RNA sample was fully reverse transcribed, so sequencing captured expressed TCRB transcripts. Only in-frame clones appear in the TCRdb table, and some are missing; sequencing was by immunoSEQ multiplex PCR. The data contain about 210,000 clones, about 11% of them seen just once; the ten biggest clones take up about 1.2%. The sequencing input was central memory CD4+ T cells from blood. The receptors derive from a man between 18 and 35 years old in good health.

This chain uses TRBV5-8 with TRBJ1-1, with D possibly matching TRBD1 (5 bases). The ends were cut back, 0 bases at V and 11 bases at J, with 14 bases in the middle. This CDR3 has 13 residues. The V gene's germline CDR1 is SGHTS and CDR2 YDEGEE. CDR3 residues: CASSLVRRWDAFF. CDR3 DNA sequence: TGTGCCAGCAGCTTGGTGCGCCGGTGGGACGCTTTCTTT.

This clone was seen a few times. This rearrangement joins TRBV18 to TRBJ2-7; D is unresolved. The ends were cut back, 3 bases at V and 1 base at J, with 7 bases in the middle. The CDR3 is 13 amino acids. Germline CDR1 is KGHSH and CDR2 is LQKENI. The CDR3 nucleotides are TGTGCCAGCTCACCGTCATTGTCCTACGAGCAGTACTTC. Its protein product is CASSPSLSYEQYF.

The chain links TRBV11-2 to TRBJ2-1; D unclear. With 5 bases removed from V and 3 bases from J, the gap between germline ends came to 14 bases. The CDR3 sequence is 15 residues long. Germline-derived CDR1 and CDR2 are SGHAT and FQNNGV. CDR3 nucleotides: TGTGCCAGCAGCACAAGGACGGCATTCTACAATGAGCAGTTCTTC. Residues: CASSTRTAFYNEQFF.

This clone was recorded many times. The chain joins TRBV23-1 to TRBJ2-7, with D possibly being TRBD1 (5 bases). Being an ORF, TRBV23-1 has a function that is uncertain. Trimming pared 5 bases from V and 3 bases from J, leaving 26 bases between. The CDR3 is 18 amino acids. CDR3 residues: CASSGSVEETDNLYEQYF. The CDR3 DNA follows: TGCGCCAGCAGTGGTTCAGTTGAGGAGACAGATAACCTCTACGAGCAGTACTTC.

The V call is TRBV23-1, the J call TRBJ2-3; 7 bases are a match to TRBD2. TRBV23-1 is an ORF for which the function is uncertain. With V trimmed by 4 bases and J by 6 bases, 10 bases remained unmatched. The CDR3 consists of 15 residues. In DNA form, the CDR3 reads TGCGCCAGCAGTCCACTAGCGTTTCGGAGGGATACGCAGTATTTT. It encodes CASSPLAFRRDTQYF.

In its sample, this clone was seen a few times. The rearrangement joins TRBV5-4 to TRBJ2-2; TRBD1 is a possible D gene (6 bases). CDR1 SGHNT and CDR2 YYREEE come from the germline V gene (reference sequence). The CDR3 length is 15 residues. V was trimmed by 4 bases and J by 6 bases, leaving 16 bases between them. The CDR3 DNA follows: TGTGCCAGCAGCCGGATGAGGGGGAAGGCCGGGGAGCTGTTTTTT. This encodes CASSRMRGKAGELFF.

This sequence joins TRBV9 and TRBJ1-5, with a tentative D call TRBD1 (5 bases). The ends were cut back, 3 bases at V and 7 bases at J, with 11 bases in the middle. The germline V gene has CDR1 SGDLS and CDR2 YYNGEE. The CDR3 has 13 amino acids. In DNA form, the CDR3 reads TGTGCCAGCAGCGAAGGGGTTAACCAGCCCCAGCATTTT. The encoded protein is CASSEGVNQPQHF.

This clone was observed once. A junction end diverges from the germline sequence, so it may reflect a read error. The chain uses TRBV7-9 and TRBJ2-3, with D tentatively TRBD1 (6 bases). CDR1 and CDR2 (germline): SEHNR, FQNEAQ (reference sequence). This CDR3 is built from 16 residues. The CDR3 region has the DNA TGCGCCAGCAGCCAAGATTGGAAGGGGGGCACAGATACGCAGTATTTT. Protein: CASSQDWKGGTDTQYF.

J is TRBJ2-1 and V is TRBV28, with D perhaps TRBD2 (6 bases). With 8 bases removed from V and 6 bases from J, the gap between germline ends came to 14 bases. The germline V gene has CDR1 MDHEN and CDR2 SYDVKM. There are 13 residues in the CDR3. CDR3 DNA: TGTGCCAGCCGCCCTGGGGGAGGCAATGAGCAGTTCTTC. Its translation is CASRPGGGNEQFF.

The CDR3 protein is CSVGIRDTEAFF. For the CDR3, the DNA is TGCAGCGTGGGCATTAGGGACACTGAAGCTTTCTTT. The rearrangement links TRBV29-1 to TRBJ1-1; D ambiguous. V shed 6 bases and J shed 3 bases, with 11 bases lying between them. The CDR3 spans 12 residues. Per the germline V gene, CDR1 is SQVTM and CDR2 is ANQGSEA.

This clone was seen more than once but under ten times. The chain employs TRBV18 and TRBJ2-7; D remains unclear. In germline, CDR1 is KGHSH, CDR2 LQKENI. The CDR3 has 13 residues. Trimming removed 2 bases at V and 0 bases at J, with 5 bases between. The CDR3 loop is CASSPSGSYEQYF. The CDR3 bases are TGTGCCAGCTCACCATCGGGCTCCTACGAGCAGTACTTC.

The J gene is TRBJ2-1, the V gene TRBV5-1, with 7 bases fitting TRBD2. V shed 2 bases, J shed 6 bases, and the junction held 11 bases outside the gene matches. Germline assignment: CDR1 SGHRS and CDR2 YFSETQ. The CDR3 totals 16 residues. The CDR3 DNA reads as TGCGCCAGCAGCTTTCAGGGAGGGCCCTCGGGCAATGAGCAGTTCTTC. This gives the protein CASSFQGGPSGNEQFF. Complete variable domain (other parts from reference TRBV5-1 and TRBJ2-1): KAGVTQTPRYLIKTRGQQVTLSCSPISGHRSVSWYQQTPGQGLQFLFEYFSETQRNKGNFPGRFSGRQFSNSRSEMNVSTLELGDSALYLCASSFQGGPSGNEQFFGPGTRLTVL.

The chain links TRBV5-1 to TRBJ1-1, with D hard to call. Germline V gene sequence: CDR1 SGHRS, CDR2 YFSETQ. The CDR3 consists of 14 residues. Trimming pared 7 bases from V and 1 base from J, leaving 14 bases between. The CDR3: CASGATQENTEAFF. The CDR3 DNA sequence: TGCGCCAGCGGCGCGACTCAGGAGAACACTGAAGCTTTCTTT.

This clone was counted only a few times. The chain combines TRBV27 with TRBJ1-2, with D perhaps TRBD1 (6 bases). The CDR3 runs to 15 residues. Germline V gives CDR1 MNHEY, CDR2 SMNVEV (reference sequence). V lost 5 bases and J lost 1, with 14 bases in between. The CDR3 reads CASSPNYRVNYGYTF. CDR3 coding DNA: TGTGCCAGCAGTCCAAATTACAGGGTTAACTATGGCTACACCTTC.

The chain couples TRBV4-1 to TRBJ2-7, with 14 nucleotides matching TRBD2. J was trimmed by 4 bases and V by 2 bases; bases with no gene match: 4. The CDR3 covers 16 residues. The germline CDR1 and CDR2 sequences are MGHRA and YSYEKL. The CDR3 is CASSQWTSGRWYEQYF. For the CDR3, the DNA is TGCGCCAGCAGCCAATGGACTAGCGGGAGGTGGTACGAGCAGTACTTC.

The table lists this clone with many counts. The chain is built from TRBV29-1 and TRBJ2-1, with D perhaps matching TRBD1 (6 bases). CDR3 length: 14 amino acids. Germline lookup yields CDR1 SQVTM and CDR2 ANQGSEA. V lost 6 bases to trimming and J lost 7 bases, with 19 bases between them. CDR3 sequence: CSVPSPRGGNEQFF. CDR3 bases: TGCAGCGTCCCAAGCCCCAGGGGTGGGAATGAGCAGTTCTTC.

This chain joins TRBV5-6 and TRBJ2-5, with a possible D match to TRBD1 (6 bases). Germline lookup yields CDR1 SGHDT and CDR2 YYEEEE. CDR3 length: 16 residues. V gave up 4 bases and J gave up 4 bases, with 20 bases separating them. CDR3 loop: CASSATRTALGETQYF. The CDR3 DNA follows: TGTGCCAGCAGCGCAACACGGACAGCCCTGGGAGAGACCCAGTACTTC.

J is TRBJ1-4 and V is TRBV30; TRBD1 agrees at 8 bases. CDR1 and CDR2 (germline): GTSNPN, SVGIG (reference sequence). CDR3 length equals 14 residues. Unmatched junction bases numbered 8, after V lost 3 bases and J lost 8 bases. The CDR3 nucleotides read TGTGCCTGGAGCGGAGACAGGGGTGAGGAAAAACTGTTTTTT. It translates to CAWSGDRGEEKLFF.